This T cell receptor beta chain emerged from a study of identical twins. This clonotype was seen at least ten times. V was cut by 0 bases and J by 3 bases, with 8 bases left in between. The germline gives CDR1 MNHEY, CDR2 SMNVEV (reference sequence). This CDR3 spans 14 amino acids. TCRdb processed the 5' RACE reads anew with MiXCR; each CDR3 protein has one entry. The data hold 200,000 to 250,000 distinct CDR3 sequences, with around 6.5% observed a single time. A further study also used this sample, focusing on T cells expressing NK-cell markers.

This clonotype originated in a woman between 18 and 29 years old in good health. J is TRBJ1-2 and V is TRBV27; D is perhaps TRBD1 (5 bases). Material: CD8+ T cells sorted from blood. CDR3 in amino acids: CASSLSGTDYGYTF. The CDR3 nucleotides read TGTGCCAGCAGTTTATCCGGGACGGACTATGGCTACACCTTC.